Listed below are T cell receptor beta chains from one sample, sequenced in a study of blood T cells in healthy people across ages. TCRdb re-analysed the 5' RACE reads in MiXCR, keeping a single row per CDR3 protein. The repertoire holds almost 300,000 distinct CDR3 sequences, with about 25% as singletons. The source material was blood. The receptors derive from a woman in her seventies in good health. The CDR3 runs from the conserved cysteine through the conserved F or W. Fields, in order: clone size, V gene, D gene, J gene, CDR3 protein, CDR3 DNA. D genes are given only for firm matches. Clone size, where shown, is once, few, many, or a class for clones that have expanded.

>few|TRBV6-2/TRBV6-3|.|TRBJ2-7
CASRSGEREQYF
TGTGCCAGCAGGAGTGGGGAGCGCGAGCAGTACTTC
>few|TRBV20-1|TRBD2|TRBJ2-7
CSATRGSGIYEQYF
TGCAGTGCTACCAGGGGTAGCGGGATCTACGAGCAGTACTTC
>few|TRBV7-3|.|TRBJ2-1
CASSPGGTKPNEQFF
TGTGCCAGCAGCCCAGGGGGGACCAAGCCCAATGAGCAGTTCTTC
>few|TRBV6-1|.|TRBJ1-5
CASSVALNQPQHF
TGTGCCAGCAGTGTGGCCCTAAATCAGCCCCAGCATTTT
>.|TRBV5-5|TRBD2|TRBJ2-5
CASSSGLAGLQHGSEQYF
TGTGCCAGCAGCTCGGGACTAGCGGGACTACAACACGGGAGTGAGCAGTACTTC
>few|TRBV19|.|TRBJ2-3
CASRREWGTDTQYF
TGTGCCAGTAGACGAGAGTGGGGCACAGATACGCAGTATTTT
>.|TRBV6-5|TRBD1|TRBJ1-1
CASKAGGPNTEAFF
TGTGCCAGCAAAGCAGGGGGGCCGAACACTGAAGCTTTCTTT
>.|TRBV19|.|TRBJ2-5
CASSVSRGTAREETQYF
TGTGCCAGTAGTGTCAGCCGGGGGACAGCCCGAGAAGAGACCCAGTACTTC
>few|TRBV6-6|.|TRBJ2-7
CASSYSLGEQYF
TGTGCCAGCAGTTACTCACTGGGAGAGCAGTACTTC
>.|TRBV20-1|.|TRBJ2-5
CSAHPEEPGETQYF
TGCAGTGCTCACCCCGAAGAGCCGGGGGAGACCCAGTACTTC
>.|TRBV7-8|TRBD2|TRBJ2-5
CASSLIGGSGETQYF
TGTGCCAGCAGCTTAATTGGCGGGAGCGGTGAGACCCAGTACTTC
>many|TRBV6-5|.|TRBJ1-1
CASRSLPGTGETEAFF
TGTGCCAGCAGATCTCTCCCAGGGACGGGAGAAACTGAAGCTTTCTTT
>few|TRBV6-5|TRBD2|TRBJ2-7
CASSYSRLTSGDNPYEQYF
TGTGCCAGCAGTTACTCCAGATTGACTAGCGGAGACAACCCCTACGAGCAGTACTTC
>many|TRBV5-6|TRBD2|TRBJ2-1
CASSLFTSGGNEQFF
TGTGCCAGCAGCTTGTTCACTAGCGGGGGAAATGAGCAGTTCTTC
>few|TRBV28|.|TRBJ2-5
CASLIRGETQYF
TGTGCCAGCCTAATCCGGGGAGAGACCCAGTACTTC
>.|TRBV18|.|TRBJ2-7
CASSRGAAEIYEQYF
TGTGCCAGCTCTCGGGGGGCAGCGGAGATCTACGAGCAGTACTTC
>few|TRBV15|.|TRBJ1-4
CATSRGEGVVEKLFF
TGTGCCACCAGCAGGGGGGAGGGGGTTGTAGAAAAACTGTTTTTT
>.|TRBV20-1|.|TRBJ1-4
CSARPSSINEKLFF
TGCAGTGCTAGACCGTCGTCAATTAATGAAAAACTGTTTTTT
>.|TRBV4-1|.|TRBJ2-1
CASSQTKGWNEQFF
TGCGCCAGCAGCCAAACTAAGGGTTGGAATGAGCAGTTCTTC